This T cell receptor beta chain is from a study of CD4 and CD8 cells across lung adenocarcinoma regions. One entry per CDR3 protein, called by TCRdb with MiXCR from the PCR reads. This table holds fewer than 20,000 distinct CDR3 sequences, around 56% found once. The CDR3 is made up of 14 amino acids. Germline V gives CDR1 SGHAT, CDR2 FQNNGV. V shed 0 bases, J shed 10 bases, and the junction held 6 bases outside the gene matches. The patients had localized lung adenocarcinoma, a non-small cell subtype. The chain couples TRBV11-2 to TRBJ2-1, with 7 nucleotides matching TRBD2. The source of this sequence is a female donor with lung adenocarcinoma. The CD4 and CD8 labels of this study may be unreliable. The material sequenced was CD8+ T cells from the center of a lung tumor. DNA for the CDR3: TGTGCCAGCAGCTTAGAGGCGGGAGTAAAAGAGCAGTTCTTC. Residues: CASSLEAGVKEQFF.